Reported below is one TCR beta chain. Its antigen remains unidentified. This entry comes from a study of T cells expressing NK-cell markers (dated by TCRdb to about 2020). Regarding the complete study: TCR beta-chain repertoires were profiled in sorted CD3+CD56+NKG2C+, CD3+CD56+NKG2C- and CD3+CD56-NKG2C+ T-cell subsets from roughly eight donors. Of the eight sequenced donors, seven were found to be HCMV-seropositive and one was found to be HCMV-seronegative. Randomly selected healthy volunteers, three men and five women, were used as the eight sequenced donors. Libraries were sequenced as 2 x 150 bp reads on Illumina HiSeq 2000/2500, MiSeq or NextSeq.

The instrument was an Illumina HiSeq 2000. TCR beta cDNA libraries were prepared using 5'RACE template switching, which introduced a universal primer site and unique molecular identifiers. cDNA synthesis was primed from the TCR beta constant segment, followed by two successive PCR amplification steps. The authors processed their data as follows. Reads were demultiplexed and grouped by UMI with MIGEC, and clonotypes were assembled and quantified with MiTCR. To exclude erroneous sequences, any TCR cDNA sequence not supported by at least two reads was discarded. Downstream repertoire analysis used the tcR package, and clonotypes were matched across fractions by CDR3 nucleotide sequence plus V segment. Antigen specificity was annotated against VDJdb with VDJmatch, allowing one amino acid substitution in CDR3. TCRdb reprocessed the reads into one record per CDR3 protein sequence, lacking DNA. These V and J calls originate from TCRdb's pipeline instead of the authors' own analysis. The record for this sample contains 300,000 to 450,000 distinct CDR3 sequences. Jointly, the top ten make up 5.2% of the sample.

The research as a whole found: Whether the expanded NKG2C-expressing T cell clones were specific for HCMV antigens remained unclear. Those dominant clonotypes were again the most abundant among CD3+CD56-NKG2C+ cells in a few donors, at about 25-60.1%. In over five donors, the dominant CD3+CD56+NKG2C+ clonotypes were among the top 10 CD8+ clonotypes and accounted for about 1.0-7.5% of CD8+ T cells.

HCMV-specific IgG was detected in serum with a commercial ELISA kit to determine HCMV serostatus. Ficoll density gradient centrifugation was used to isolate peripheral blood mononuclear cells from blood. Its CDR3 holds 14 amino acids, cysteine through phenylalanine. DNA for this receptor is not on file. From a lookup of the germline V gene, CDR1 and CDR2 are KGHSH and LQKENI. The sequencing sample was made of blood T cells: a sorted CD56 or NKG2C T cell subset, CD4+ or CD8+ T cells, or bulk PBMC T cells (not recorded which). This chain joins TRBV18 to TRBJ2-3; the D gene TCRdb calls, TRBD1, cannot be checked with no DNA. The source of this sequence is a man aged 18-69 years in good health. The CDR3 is CASSTSRDLLSQYF.